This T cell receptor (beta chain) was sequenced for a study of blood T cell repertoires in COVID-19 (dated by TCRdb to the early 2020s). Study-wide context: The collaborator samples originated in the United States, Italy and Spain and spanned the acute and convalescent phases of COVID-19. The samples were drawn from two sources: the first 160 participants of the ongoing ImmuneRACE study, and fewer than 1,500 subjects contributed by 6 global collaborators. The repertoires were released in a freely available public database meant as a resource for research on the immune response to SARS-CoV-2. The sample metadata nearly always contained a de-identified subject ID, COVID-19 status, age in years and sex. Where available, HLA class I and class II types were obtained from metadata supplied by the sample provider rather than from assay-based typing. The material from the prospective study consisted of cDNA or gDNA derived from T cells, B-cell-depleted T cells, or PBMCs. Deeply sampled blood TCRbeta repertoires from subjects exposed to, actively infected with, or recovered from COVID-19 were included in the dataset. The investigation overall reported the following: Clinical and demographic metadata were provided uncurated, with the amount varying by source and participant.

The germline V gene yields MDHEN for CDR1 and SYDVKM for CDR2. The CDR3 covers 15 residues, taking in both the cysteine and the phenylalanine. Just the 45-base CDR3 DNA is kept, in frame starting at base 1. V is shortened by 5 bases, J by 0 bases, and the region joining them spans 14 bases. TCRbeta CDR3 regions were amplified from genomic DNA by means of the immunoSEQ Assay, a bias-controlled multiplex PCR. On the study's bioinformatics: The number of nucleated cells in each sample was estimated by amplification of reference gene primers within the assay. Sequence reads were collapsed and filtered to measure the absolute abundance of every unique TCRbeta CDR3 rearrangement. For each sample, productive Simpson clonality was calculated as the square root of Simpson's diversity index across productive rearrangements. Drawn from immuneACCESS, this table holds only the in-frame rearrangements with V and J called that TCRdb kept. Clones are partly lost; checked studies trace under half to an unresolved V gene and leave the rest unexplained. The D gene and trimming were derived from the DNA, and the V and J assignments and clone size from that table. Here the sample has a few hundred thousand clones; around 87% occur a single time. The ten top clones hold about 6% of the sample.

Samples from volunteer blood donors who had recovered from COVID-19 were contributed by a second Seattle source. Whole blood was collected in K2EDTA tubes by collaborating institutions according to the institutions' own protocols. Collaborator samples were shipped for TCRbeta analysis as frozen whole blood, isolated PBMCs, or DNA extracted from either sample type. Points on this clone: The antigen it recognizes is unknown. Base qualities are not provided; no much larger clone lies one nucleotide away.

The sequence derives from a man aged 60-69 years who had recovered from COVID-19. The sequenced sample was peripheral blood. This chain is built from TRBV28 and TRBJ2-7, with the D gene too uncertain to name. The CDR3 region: CASSASTVISYEQYF. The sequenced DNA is TGTGCCAGCAGTGCATCTACGGTGATCTCCTACGAGCAGTACTTC. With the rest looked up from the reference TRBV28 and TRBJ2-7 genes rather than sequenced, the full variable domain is DVKVTQSSRYLVKRTGEKVFLECVQDMDHENMFWYRQDPGLGLRLIYFSYDVKMKEKGDIPEGYSVSREKKERFSLILESASTNQTSMYLCASSASTVISYEQYFGPGTRLTVT.